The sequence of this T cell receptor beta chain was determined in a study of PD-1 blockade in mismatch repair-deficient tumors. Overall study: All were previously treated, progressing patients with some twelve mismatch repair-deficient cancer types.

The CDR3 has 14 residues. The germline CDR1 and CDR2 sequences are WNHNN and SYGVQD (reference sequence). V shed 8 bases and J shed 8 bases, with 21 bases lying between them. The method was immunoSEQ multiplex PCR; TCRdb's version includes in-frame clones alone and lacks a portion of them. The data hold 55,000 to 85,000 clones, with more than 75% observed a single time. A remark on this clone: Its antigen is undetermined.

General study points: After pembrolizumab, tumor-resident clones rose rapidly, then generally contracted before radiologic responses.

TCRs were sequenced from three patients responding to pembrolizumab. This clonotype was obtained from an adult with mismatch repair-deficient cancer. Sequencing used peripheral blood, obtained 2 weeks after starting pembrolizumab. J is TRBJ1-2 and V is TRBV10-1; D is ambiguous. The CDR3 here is CASSPEGHESGYTF. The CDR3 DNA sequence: TGCGCCAGCTCCCCTGAGGGCCACGAATCAGGCTACACCTTC.